This TCR beta chain was recorded in a study of human T cells and chemical hapten exposure. Time point reported: patch test 1, 2 weeks after DPC sensitization. Noted treatment: therapeutic diphenylcyclopropenone sensitization with weekly scalp DPC. The V gene lost 5 bases and the J gene lost 5 bases, with 13 bases spanning the gap. The V gene's germline CDR1 is SGHTA and CDR2 FQGNSA. CDR3 size: 13 residues. A word on this clonotype: A much larger clonotype is one base distant, so this may be a read error.

MiXCR, run by TCRdb on the RACE reads, gives a single entry per CDR3 protein. The sample lists about 81,000 distinct CDR3 sequences, 7% to 8% seen once, with around 1.5% in the top ten. The receptor was isolated from a woman in her thirties with alopecia areata. Some clones in this sample may be carry-over from other donors' samples. The V and J genes are TRBV7-2 and TRBJ2-7; weak D call: TRBD1 (6 bases). This sample comprised whole blood, obtained in connection with sensitization to the hapten diphenylcyclopropenone (DPC). The CDR3 DNA follows: TGTGCCAGCAGCCCGGACAGATTCGACGAGCAGTACTTC. Translation gives CASSPDRFDEQYF.